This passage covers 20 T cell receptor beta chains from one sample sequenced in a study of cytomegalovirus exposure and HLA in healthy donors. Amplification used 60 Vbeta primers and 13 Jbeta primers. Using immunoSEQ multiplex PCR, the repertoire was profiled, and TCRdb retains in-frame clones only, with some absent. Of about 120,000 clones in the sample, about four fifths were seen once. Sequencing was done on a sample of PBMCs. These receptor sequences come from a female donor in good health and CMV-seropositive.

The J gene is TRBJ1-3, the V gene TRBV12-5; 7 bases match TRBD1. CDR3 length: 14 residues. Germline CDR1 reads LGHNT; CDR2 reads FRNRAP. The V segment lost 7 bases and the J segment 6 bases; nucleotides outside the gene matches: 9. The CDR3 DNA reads TGTGCTAGTGCCATGACAGGGTTGACAAACACCATATATTTT. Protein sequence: CASAMTGLTNTIYF.

CDR3 bases: TGTGCCAGCTCACCCCCGGGACTTAACACCGGGGAGCTGTTTTTT. As protein: CASSPPGLNTGELFF. The chain carries TRBV18 and TRBJ2-2, with a tentative D call TRBD2 (6 bases). Germline V gene data show CDR1 as KGHSH and CDR2 as LQKENI. V lost 3 bases, J lost 2 bases, and 10 bases lay in between. The CDR3 totals 15 residues.

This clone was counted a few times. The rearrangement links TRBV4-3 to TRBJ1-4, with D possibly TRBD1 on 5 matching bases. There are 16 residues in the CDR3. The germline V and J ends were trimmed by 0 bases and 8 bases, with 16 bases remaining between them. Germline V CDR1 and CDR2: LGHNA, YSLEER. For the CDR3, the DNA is TGCGCCAGCAGCCAAGATGGTGGGGCCCGGTCGGAAAAACTGTTTTTT. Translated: CASSQDGGARSEKLFF.

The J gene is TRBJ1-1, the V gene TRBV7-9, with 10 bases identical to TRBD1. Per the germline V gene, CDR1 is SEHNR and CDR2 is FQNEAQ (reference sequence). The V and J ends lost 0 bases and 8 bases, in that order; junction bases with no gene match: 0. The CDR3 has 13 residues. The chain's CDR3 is CASSLADRGEAFF. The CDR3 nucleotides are TGTGCCAGCAGCTTAGCGGACAGGGGGGAAGCTTTCTTT.

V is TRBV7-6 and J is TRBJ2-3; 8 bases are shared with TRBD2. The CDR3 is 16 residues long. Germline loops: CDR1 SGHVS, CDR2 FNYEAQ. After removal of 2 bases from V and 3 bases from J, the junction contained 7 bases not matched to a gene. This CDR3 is CASSLFSGVGTDTQYF. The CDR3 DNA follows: TGTGCCAGCAGCTTATTTAGCGGGGTGGGAACAGATACGCAGTATTTT.

This CDR3 reads CASSEWGQGADEQYF. The DNA of the CDR3 is TGTGCCAGCAGTGAATGGGGGCAGGGGGCCGACGAGCAGTACTTC. This chain uses TRBV2 with TRBJ2-7; 8 bases agree with TRBD1. The V and J ends lost 2 bases and 5 bases, in that order; junction bases with no gene match: 8. CDR1 SNHLY and CDR2 FYNNEI come from the germline V gene. This CDR3 has 15 amino acids.

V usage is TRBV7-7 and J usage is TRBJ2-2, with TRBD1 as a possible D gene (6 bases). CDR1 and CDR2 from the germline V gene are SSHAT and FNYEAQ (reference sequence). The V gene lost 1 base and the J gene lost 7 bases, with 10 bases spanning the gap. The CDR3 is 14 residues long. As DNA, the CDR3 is TGTGCCAGCAGCTTAGATGGGGGCGGCGGGGAGCTGTTTTTT. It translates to CASSLDGGGGELFF.

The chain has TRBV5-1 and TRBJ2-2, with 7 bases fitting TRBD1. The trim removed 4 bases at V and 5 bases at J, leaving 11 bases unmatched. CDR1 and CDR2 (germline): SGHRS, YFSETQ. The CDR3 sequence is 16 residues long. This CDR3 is CASSSGQAGVTGELFF. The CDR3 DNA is TGCGCCAGCAGCAGCGGACAGGCCGGCGTGACCGGGGAGCTGTTTTTT. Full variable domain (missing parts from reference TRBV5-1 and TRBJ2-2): KAGVTQTPRYLIKTRGQQVTLSCSPISGHRSVSWYQQTPGQGLQFLFEYFSETQRNKGNFPGRFSGRQFSNSRSEMNVSTLELGDSALYLCASSSGQAGVTGELFFGEGSRLTVL.

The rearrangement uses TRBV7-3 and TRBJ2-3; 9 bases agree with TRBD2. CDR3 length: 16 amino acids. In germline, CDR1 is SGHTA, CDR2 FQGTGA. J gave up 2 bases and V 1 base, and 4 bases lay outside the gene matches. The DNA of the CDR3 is TGTGCCAGCAGCTTAATTAGCGGGGGATACACAGATACGCAGTATTTT. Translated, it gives CASSLISGGYTDTQYF.

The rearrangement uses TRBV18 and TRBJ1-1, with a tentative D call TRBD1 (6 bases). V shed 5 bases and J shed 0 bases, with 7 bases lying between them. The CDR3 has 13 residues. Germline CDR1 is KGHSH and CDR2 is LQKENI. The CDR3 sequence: CASSGGMNTEAFF. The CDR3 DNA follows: TGTGCCAGCTCAGGGGGCATGAACACTGAAGCTTTCTTT. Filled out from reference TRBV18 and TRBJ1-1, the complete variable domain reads NAGVMQNPRHLVRRRGQEARLRCSPMKGHSHVYWYRQLPEEGLKFMVYLQKENIIDESGMPKERFSAEFPKEGPSILRIQQVVRGDSAAYFCASSGGMNTEAFFGQGTRLTVV.

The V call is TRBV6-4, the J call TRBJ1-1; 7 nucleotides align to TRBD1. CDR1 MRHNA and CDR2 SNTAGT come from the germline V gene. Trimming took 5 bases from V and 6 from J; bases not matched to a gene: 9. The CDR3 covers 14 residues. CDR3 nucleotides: TGTGCCAGCAGTCCGAGGGGGCGATTCTCTGAAGCTTTCTTT. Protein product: CASSPRGRFSEAFF.

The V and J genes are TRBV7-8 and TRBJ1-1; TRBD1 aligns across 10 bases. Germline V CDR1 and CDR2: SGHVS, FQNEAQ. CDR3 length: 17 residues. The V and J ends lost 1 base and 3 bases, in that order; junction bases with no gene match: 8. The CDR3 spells CASSLVGTGVEDTEAFF. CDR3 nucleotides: TGTGCCAGCAGCTTAGTGGGGACAGGGGTGGAAGACACTGAAGCTTTCTTT. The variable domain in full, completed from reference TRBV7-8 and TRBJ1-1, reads GAGVSQSPRYKVAKRGQDVALRCDPISGHVSLFWYQQALGQGPEFLTYFQNEAQLDKSGLPSDRFFAERPEGSVSTLKIQRTQQEDSAVYLCASSLVGTGVEDTEAFFGQGTRLTVV.

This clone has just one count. In DNA, the CDR3 is TGTGCCAGCAGTAAAAACCAGGGCCATGAGACCCAGTACTTC. As protein: CASSKNQGHETQYF. The chain joins TRBV7-2 to TRBJ2-5, with a possible D match to TRBD1 (5 bases). This CDR3 comprises 14 residues. Between the trimmed V and J ends, which lost 6 bases and 5 bases, there was a span of 16 bases. Germline V gene lookup returns CDR1 SGHTA and CDR2 FQGNSA.

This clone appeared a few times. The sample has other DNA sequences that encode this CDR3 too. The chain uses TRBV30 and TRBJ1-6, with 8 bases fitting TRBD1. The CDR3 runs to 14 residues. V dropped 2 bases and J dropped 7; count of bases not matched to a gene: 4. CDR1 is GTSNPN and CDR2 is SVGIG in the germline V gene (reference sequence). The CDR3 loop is CAWSPRDRNSPLHF. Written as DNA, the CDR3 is TGTGCCTGGAGTCCTCGGGACAGGAATTCACCCCTCCACTTT.

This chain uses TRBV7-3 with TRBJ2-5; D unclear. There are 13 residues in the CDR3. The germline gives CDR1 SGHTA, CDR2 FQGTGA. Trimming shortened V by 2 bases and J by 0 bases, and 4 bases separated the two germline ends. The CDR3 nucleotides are TGTGCCAGCAGCTTAGACTACCAAGAGACCCAGTACTTC. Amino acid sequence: CASSLDYQETQYF.

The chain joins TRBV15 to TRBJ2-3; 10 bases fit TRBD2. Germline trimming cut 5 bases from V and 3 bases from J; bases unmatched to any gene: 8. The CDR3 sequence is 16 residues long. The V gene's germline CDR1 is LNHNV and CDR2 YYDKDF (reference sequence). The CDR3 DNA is TGTGCCACCAGCTTCGGGACTAGCGATCTAACAGATACGCAGTATTTT. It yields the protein CATSFGTSDLTDTQYF. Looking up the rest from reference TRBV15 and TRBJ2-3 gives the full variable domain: DAMVIQNPRYQVTQFGKPVTLSCSQTLNHNVMYWYQQKSSQAPKLLFHYYDKDFNNEADTPDNFQSRRPNTSFCFLDIRSPGLGDTAMYLCATSFGTSDLTDTQYFGPGTRLTVL.

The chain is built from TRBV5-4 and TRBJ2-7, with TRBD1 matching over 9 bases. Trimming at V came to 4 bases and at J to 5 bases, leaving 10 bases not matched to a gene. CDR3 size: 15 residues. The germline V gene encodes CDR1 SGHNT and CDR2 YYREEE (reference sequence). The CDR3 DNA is TGTGCCAGCAGCCAAGGACAGGGGAGATTGAACGAGCAGTACTTC. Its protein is CASSQGQGRLNEQYF.

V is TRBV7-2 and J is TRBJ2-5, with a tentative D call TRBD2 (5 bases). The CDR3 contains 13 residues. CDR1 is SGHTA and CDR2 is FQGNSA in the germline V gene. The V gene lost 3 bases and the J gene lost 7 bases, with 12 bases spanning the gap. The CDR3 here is CASSLLAPRTQYF. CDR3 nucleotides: TGTGCCAGCAGCTTGCTAGCCCCGCGGACCCAGTACTTC.

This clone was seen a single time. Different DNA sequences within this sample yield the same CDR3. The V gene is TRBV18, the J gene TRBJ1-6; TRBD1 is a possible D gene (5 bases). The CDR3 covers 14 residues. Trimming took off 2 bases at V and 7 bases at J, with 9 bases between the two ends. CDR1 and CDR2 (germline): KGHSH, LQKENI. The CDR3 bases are TGTGCCAGCTCACCAGGGCAGGGAAATTCACCCCTCCACTTT. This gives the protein CASSPGQGNSPLHF.

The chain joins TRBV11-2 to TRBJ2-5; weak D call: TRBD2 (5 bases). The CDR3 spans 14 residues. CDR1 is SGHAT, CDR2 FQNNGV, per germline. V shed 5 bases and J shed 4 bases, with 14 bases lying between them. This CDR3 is CASSPHRGSETQYF. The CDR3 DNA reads TGTGCCAGCAGCCCCCATCGGGGTTCAGAGACCCAGTACTTC.